This T cell receptor beta chain was sequenced during a study of blood T cells in healthy people across ages. Study findings and constraints: Because donor CMV status was unknown, expanded clonotype changes were possibly confounded.

Through a sample-barcoded 5' primer and a J-beta primer mix, a second PCR was run for roughly 6 to 11 cycles. Each TCR beta cDNA got a 12-nucleotide random molecular identifier. TCRdb itself ran the 5' RACE reads through MiXCR, one entry per CDR3 protein. The sample has approximately 580,000 distinct CDR3 sequences, around 24% seen once. Comments on this clonotype: The antigen is undetermined.

This CDR3 spans 15 amino acids. Germline V lookup: CDR1 LGHNA, CDR2 YSLEER. V lost 8 bases, J lost 1 base, and 6 bases stayed unmatched. This sample was also put to use in a study of T cells of mothers and their children. This second study notes: During the second PCR, the M1S primer introduced sample barcodes along with 2-4 random nucleotides.

V gene TRBV4-3 combines with J gene TRBJ2-3; 10 bases map to TRBD2. This TCR was sampled from a boy younger than 18 in good health. The sequenced sample was blood. Written as DNA, the CDR3 is TGCGCCAGCCGAGCTCTAGCGGGGGGCACAGATACGCAGTATTTT. As protein: CASRALAGGTDTQYF.